This T cell receptor (beta chain) came from a study of beta chain features in type 1 diabetes. This clone was detected only a few times. Its specificity is not known. Study findings and constraints: A moderate, significant TCRB CDR3 shortening appeared in type 1 diabetes across four CD4+ subsets.

Trimming took off 5 bases at V and 4 bases at J, with 10 bases between the two ends. This CDR3 comprises 13 residues. Germline values: CDR1 SGHTA, CDR2 FQGNSA. Every bit of the isolated RNA underwent reverse transcription, so sequencing read expressed TCRB transcripts. Here immunoSEQ multiplex PCR was the method, and the copy in TCRdb shows in-frame clones only, minus some. The repertoire holds fewer than 400,000 clones, with 9.3% as singletons. Sequencing input: central memory CD4+ T cells from blood. The chain combines TRBV7-2 with TRBJ2-3; maybe TRBD2 (5 bases). The origin of this receptor is a man aged 25-45 years with type 1 diabetes. CDR3: CASSVLEADTQYF. The CDR3 bases are TGTGCCAGCAGCGTACTAGAAGCAGATACGCAGTATTTT.